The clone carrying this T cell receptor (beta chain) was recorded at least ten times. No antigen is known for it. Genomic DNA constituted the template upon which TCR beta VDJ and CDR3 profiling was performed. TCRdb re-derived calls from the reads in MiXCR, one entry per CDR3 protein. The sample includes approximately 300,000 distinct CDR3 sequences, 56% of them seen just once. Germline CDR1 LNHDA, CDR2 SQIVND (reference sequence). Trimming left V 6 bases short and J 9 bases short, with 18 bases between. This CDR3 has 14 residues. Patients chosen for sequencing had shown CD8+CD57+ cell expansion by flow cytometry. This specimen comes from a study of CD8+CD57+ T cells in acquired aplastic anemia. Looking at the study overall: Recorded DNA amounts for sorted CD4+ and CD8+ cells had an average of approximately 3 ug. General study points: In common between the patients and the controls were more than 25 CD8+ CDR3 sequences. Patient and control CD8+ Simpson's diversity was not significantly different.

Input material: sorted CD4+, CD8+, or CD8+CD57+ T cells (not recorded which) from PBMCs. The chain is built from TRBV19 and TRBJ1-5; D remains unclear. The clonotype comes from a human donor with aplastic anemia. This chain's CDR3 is CASSLEGLVRPQHF. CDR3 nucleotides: TGTGCCAGTAGCCTCGAGGGCCTCGTCCGGCCCCAGCATTTT.